The entry that follows covers one T cell receptor beta chain sequence. Participants spanned ages about 18 to 90 years and resided in over 20 US areas. Which cohort a participant joined came from the clinical history participants gave. Germline assignment: CDR1 SGHTS and CDR2 YDEGEE. The trim removed 3 bases at V and 2 bases at J, leaving 9 bases unmatched. The CDR3 loop spans 17 amino acids. This sample is part of a study of blood T cell repertoires in COVID-19. Across the whole study: Sites across the United States, Italy and Spain contributed samples from acute and convalescent COVID-19.

The table came from immunoSEQ multiplex PCR; TCRdb's copy has only in-frame clones and leaves some out. The table lists about 280,000 clones, nearly 90% of them singletons. The V call is TRBV5-8, the J call TRBJ2-3; 10 nucleotides match TRBD2. The receptor was isolated from a woman aged 18-29 years with acute COVID-19. Sequencing used PBMCs or T cells enriched from blood (not recorded which). CDR3 loop: CASSSPRTSGTTDTQYF. DNA of the CDR3: TGTGCCAGCAGCTCCCCCCGGACTAGCGGAACCACAGATACGCAGTATTTT.